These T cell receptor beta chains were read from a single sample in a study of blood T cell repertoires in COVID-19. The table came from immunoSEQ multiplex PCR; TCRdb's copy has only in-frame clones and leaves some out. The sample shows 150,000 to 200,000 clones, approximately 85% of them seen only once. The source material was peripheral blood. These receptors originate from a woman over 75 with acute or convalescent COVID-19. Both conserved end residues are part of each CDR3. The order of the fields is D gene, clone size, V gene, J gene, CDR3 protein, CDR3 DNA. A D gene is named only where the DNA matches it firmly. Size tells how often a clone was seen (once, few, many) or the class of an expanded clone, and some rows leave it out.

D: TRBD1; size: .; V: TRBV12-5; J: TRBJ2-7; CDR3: CASGRQQGIESEQYF; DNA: TGTGCTAGTGGGCGTCAACAGGGGATCGAGAGCGAGCAGTACTTC
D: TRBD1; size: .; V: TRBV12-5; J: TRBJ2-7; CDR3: CASAPLGRGHYEQYF; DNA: TGTGCTAGTGCTCCCTTAGGCAGGGGGCACTACGAGCAGTACTTC
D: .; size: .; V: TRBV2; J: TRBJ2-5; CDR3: CASTAGETQYF; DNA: TGTGCCAGCACGGCCGGGGAGACCCAGTACTTC
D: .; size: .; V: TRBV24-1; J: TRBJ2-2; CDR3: CATSDPRTLNTGELFF; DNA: TGTGCCACCAGTGATCCCCGGACTTTGAACACCGGGGAGCTGTTTTTT
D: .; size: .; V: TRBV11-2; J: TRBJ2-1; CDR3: CASSLERGEQFF; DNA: TGTGCCAGCAGCTTAGAACGGGGAGAGCAGTTCTTC
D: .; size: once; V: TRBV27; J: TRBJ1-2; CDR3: CASSLLGRADGYTF; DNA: TGTGCCAGCAGTTTATTGGGCAGGGCGGATGGCTACACCTTC
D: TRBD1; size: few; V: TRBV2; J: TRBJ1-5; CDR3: CASSEARGPRSNQPQHF; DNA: TGTGCCAGCAGTGAAGCAAGGGGGCCAAGGAGCAATCAGCCCCAGCATTTT
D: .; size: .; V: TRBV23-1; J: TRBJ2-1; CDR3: CASSAGGHSYNEQFF; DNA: TGCGCCAGCAGCGCGGGCGGGCACTCCTACAATGAGCAGTTCTTC
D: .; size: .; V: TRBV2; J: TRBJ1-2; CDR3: CASRTGLANYGYTF; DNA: TGTGCCAGCAGGACGGGGTTAGCTAACTATGGCTACACCTTC
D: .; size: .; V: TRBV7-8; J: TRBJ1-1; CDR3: CASSLVQMNTEAFF; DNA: TGTGCCAGCAGCTTAGTACAGATGAACACTGAAGCTTTCTTT
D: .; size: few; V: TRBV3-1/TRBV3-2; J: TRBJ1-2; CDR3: CASSQMGLSLYGYTF; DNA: TGTGCCAGCAGCCAAATGGGACTCAGCCTCTATGGCTACACCTTC
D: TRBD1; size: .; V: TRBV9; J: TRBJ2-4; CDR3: CASSPGGQGTLLGNIQYF; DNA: TGTGCCAGCAGCCCGGGGGGACAGGGGACCCTTTTAGGAAACATTCAGTACTTC